These 15 T cell receptor beta chains originate from one sample sequenced in a study of cytomegalovirus exposure and HLA in healthy donors. PCR primers comprised 60 Vbeta and 13 Jbeta primers. Using immunoSEQ multiplex PCR, the repertoire was profiled, and TCRdb retains in-frame clones only, with some absent. This table has 200,000 to 300,000 clones, approximately 85% appearing once. Source material: PBMCs. Receptor source: a woman aged 40-49 years in good health and CMV-seropositive.

The chain is built from TRBV25-1 and TRBJ2-7, with 11 positions matching TRBD2. J lost 2 bases, V lost 4 bases, and 4 bases had no gene match. Per germline, CDR1 MGHDK and CDR2 SYGVNS. This CDR3 is built from 15 residues. CDR3 protein: CASSGTSGPPYEQYF. The CDR3 DNA reads TGTGCCAGCAGTGGGACTAGCGGGCCACCCTACGAGCAGTACTTC.

This chain uses TRBV11-1 with TRBJ1-1, with 10 bases identical to TRBD1. CDR1 is SGHAT, CDR2 FQDESV, per germline (reference sequence). The CDR3 contains 13 residues. After removal of 5 bases from V and 4 bases from J, the junction contained 1 base not matched to a gene. The CDR3 DNA follows: TGTGCCAGCAGCCGGACAGGGGGCACTGAAGCTTTCTTT. This encodes CASSRTGGTEAFF.

This chain joins TRBV4-3 and TRBJ2-3, with TRBD1 matching over 8 bases. Losses at the gene ends were 1 base for V and 0 bases for J; bases not matched to a gene: 6. Per the germline V gene, CDR1 is LGHNA and CDR2 is YSLEER. CDR3 length: 17 amino acids. The CDR3 region is CASSQAPTGASTDTQYF. The CDR3 DNA reads as TGCGCCAGCAGCCAAGCCCCGACAGGGGCCAGCACAGATACGCAGTATTTT.

The V gene is TRBV10-1, the J gene TRBJ2-7, with 8 bases fitting TRBD2. The CDR3 loop spans 17 amino acids. V was pared by 6 bases and J by 3 bases, with 16 bases of the junction left unmatched. CDR1 is WNHNN and CDR2 is SYGVQD in the germline V gene (reference sequence). The CDR3 is CASRDKTSVERGYEQYF. As DNA, the CDR3 is TGCGCCAGCAGGGATAAGACTAGCGTTGAGAGGGGCTACGAGCAGTACTTC.

This CDR3 is CASTLSLSGTSGELFF. The CDR3 DNA reads as TGTGCCAGCACCCTAAGTCTCAGCGGGACCAGCGGGGAGCTGTTTTTT. This rearrangement joins TRBV7-2 to TRBJ2-2; 7 bases line up with TRBD2. Germline-derived CDR1 and CDR2 are SGHTA and FQGNSA. The CDR3 has 16 amino acids. V was pared by 7 bases and J by 7 bases, with 15 bases of the junction left unmatched.

This chain links TRBV18 with TRBJ1-4; 7 nucleotides line up with TRBD1. The CDR3 runs to 16 residues. J was trimmed by 7 bases and V by 3 bases; bases with no gene match: 11. CDR1 is KGHSH and CDR2 is LQKENI in the germline V gene. CDR3 protein: CASSPGQPGGGEKLFF. CDR3 DNA sequence: TGTGCCAGCTCACCGGGACAGCCCGGAGGAGGTGAAAAACTGTTTTTT.

V is TRBV5-8 and J is TRBJ2-4; D is perhaps TRBD1 (5 bases). CDR1 SGHTS and CDR2 YDEGEE come from the germline V gene. This CDR3 has 14 residues. Deletions cut 0 bases from V and 6 bases from J, with 10 bases between. DNA for the CDR3: TGTGCCAGCAGCTTGGAAGGGGTCCGAAACATTCAGTACTTC. Its translation: CASSLEGVRNIQYF.

The chain recombines TRBV7-9 with TRBJ2-1; 8 bases line up with TRBD2. The CDR3 totals 14 residues. CDR1 is SEHNR and CDR2 is FQNEAQ in the germline V gene (reference sequence). Germline trimming cut 7 bases from V and 4 bases from J; bases unmatched to any gene: 6. DNA of the CDR3: TGTGCCAGCACGTCACTAGCGGCTTACAATGAGCAGTTCTTC. It is translated as CASTSLAAYNEQFF.

V usage is TRBV27 and J usage is TRBJ2-5; the D gene is possibly TRBD1 (5 bases). There are 14 residues in the CDR3. Germline V gene lookup returns CDR1 MNHEY and CDR2 SMNVEV (reference sequence). V lost 0 bases, J lost 2 bases, and 7 bases lay in between. The DNA of the CDR3 is TGTGCCAGCAGTTTATCGGGGCATCAAGAGACCCAGTACTTC. Translation gives CASSLSGHQETQYF.

The chain uses TRBV18 and TRBJ2-1; TRBD2 aligns across 9 bases. The CDR3 is 15 residues long. The germline V gene encodes CDR1 KGHSH and CDR2 LQKENI. The V gene end was trimmed by 6 bases and the J gene end by 3 bases; junction bases not matched to a gene: 6. CDR3 DNA: TGTGCCAGCTCGCCGATAGCGGGAGACTACAATGAGCAGTTCTTC. It translates to CASSPIAGDYNEQFF.

Only a few counts were recorded for this clone. The chain is built from TRBV2 and TRBJ2-3, with D perhaps matching TRBD1 (5 bases). With 2 bases removed from V and 1 base from J, the gap between germline ends came to 10 bases. Germline V gives CDR1 SNHLY, CDR2 FYNNEI. The CDR3 is 15 amino acids. The CDR3 loop reads CASSEKGWGTDTQYF. In nucleotides, the CDR3 is TGTGCCAGCAGTGAAAAGGGGTGGGGCACAGATACGCAGTATTTT.

Details on this clone: Sequence at one end of the junction differs from germline and may be a read error. The genes are TRBV7-9 and TRBJ1-1; D gene unclear. CDR1 is SEHNR, CDR2 FQNEAQ, per germline (reference sequence). This CDR3 region has 13 residues. The CDR3 DNA reads TGTTCCAGCAGCTTAGGAGTGAACACTGAAGCTTTCTTT. This encodes CSSSLGVNTEAFF.

The gene calls are TRBV29-1 and TRBJ1-1; the D is unclear. This CDR3 is 12 amino acids long. The V gene lost 7 bases and the J gene lost 0 bases, with 9 bases spanning the gap. In germline, CDR1 is SQVTM, CDR2 ANQGSEA. Written as DNA, the CDR3 is TGCAGCGGCGGCTCAGTGAACACTGAAGCTTTCTTT. Translation: CSGGSVNTEAFF.

The chain employs TRBV5-1 and TRBJ1-4; unclear D gene. Looked up from germline, CDR1 is SGHRS and CDR2 is YFSETQ. The CDR3 loop spans 15 amino acids. V was trimmed by 0 bases and J by 2 bases, leaving 8 bases between them. CDR3: CASSLEAGTNEKLFF. In nucleotides, the CDR3 is TGCGCCAGCAGCTTGGAAGCGGGGACTAATGAAAAACTGTTTTTT.

The chain uses TRBV2 and TRBJ1-2; a weak D match, TRBD1 (6 bases). V was pared by 0 bases and J by 5 bases, with 10 bases between. This CDR3 is 14 amino acids long. Germline V gene lookup returns CDR1 SNHLY and CDR2 FYNNEI. CDR3: CASSEARTVYGYTF. Written as DNA, the CDR3 is TGTGCCAGCAGTGAAGCTCGGACAGTATATGGCTACACCTTC.